A selection of T cell receptor beta chains follows, all from one sample in a study of T-cell memory formation after mild COVID-19. One entry per CDR3 protein results from TCRdb running MiXCR on the 5' RACE reads. The data contain fewer than 350,000 distinct CDR3 sequences, around 17% of them singletons. The material sequenced was PBMCs or a T cell subset sorted from them (not recorded which). Receptors originate from a man aged 18 to 29 who had mild COVID-19 (a few samples of this study predate the infection). Cell type and time point are not known. CDR3s include the opening cysteine and the closing phenylalanine or tryptophan. D genes are given only for firm matches. Expanded clones get a size class; other rows say once, few or many, or leave the size out.

v_gene	d_gene	abundance	j_gene	CDR3nt	CDR3aa
TRBV27	NA	NA	TRBJ1-1	TGTGCCAGCAGGCGGGCGGGACGAACTGAAGCTTTCTTT	CASRRAGRTEAFF
TRBV12-5	NA	NA	TRBJ2-6	TGTGCTAGTGGTTTGGTACGGAGCTCTGGGGCCAACGTCCTGACTTTC	CASGLVRSSGANVLTF
TRBV12-3/TRBV12-4	NA	NA	TRBJ2-6	TGTGCCAGCAGTCCCGCCGTGTCTCGGGCCAACGTCCTGACTTTC	CASSPAVSRANVLTF
TRBV7-6	TRBD1	few	TRBJ1-2	TGTGCCAGCAGCTTAACCTTCGGGGCGGGACAGGACCTGTTTAACTATGGCTACACCTTC	CASSLTFGAGQDLFNYGYTF
TRBV4-3	NA	NA	TRBJ1-6	TGCGCCCGCGGGGGCGAGGGTGATTCACCCCTCCACTTT	CARGGEGDSPLHF
TRBV6-1	NA	NA	TRBJ1-2	TGTGCCAGCAGTGACCTCGCCCGGACCCTAACGGGGGGCTACACCTTC	CASSDLARTLTGGYTF
TRBV7-3	NA	few	TRBJ2-5	TGTGCCAGCAGCTCCGGACGATTGGAGACCCAGTACTTC	CASSSGRLETQYF
TRBV4-3	NA	few	TRBJ1-2	TGCGCCAGCAGCCAAGCAGGGGATTCGTATGGCTACACCTTC	CASSQAGDSYGYTF
TRBV12-3/TRBV12-4	NA	few	TRBJ1-1	TGTGCCAGCAGTTGGGGGAACATTGAAGCTTTCTTT	CASSWGNIEAFF
TRBV9	NA	NA	TRBJ1-3	TGTGCCAGCAGTCAGGGCTCTGGAAACACCATATATTTT	CASSQGSGNTIYF
TRBV2	NA	few	TRBJ1-1	TGTGCCAGCAGTCAGGCTCCGGCAACTGAAGCTTTCTTT	CASSQAPATEAFF
TRBV11-2	TRBD2	NA	TRBJ2-3	TGTGCCAGCAGCTTAGTCGGCGGGGGGGCAGATACGCAGTATTTT	CASSLVGGGADTQYF
TRBV4-1	NA	NA	TRBJ1-1	TGCGCCAGCAGCCAAGATTGGAAGGGGAACACTGAAGCTTTCTTT	CASSQDWKGNTEAFF
TRBV5-1	TRBD2	few	TRBJ2-5	TGCGCCAGCAGCTTGGGCTCGACTAGCGGGAAAGAGACCCAGTACTTC	CASSLGSTSGKETQYF
TRBV20-1	TRBD2	NA	TRBJ2-4	TGCAGTGCTAGAGTCGGGGGGGCGTTTGGAAACATTCAGTACTTC	CSARVGGAFGNIQYF
TRBV15	NA	few	TRBJ1-1	TGTGCCACCAGCAGAGACTCCTGGGACACCCAGAACACTGAAGCTTTCTTT	CATSRDSWDTQNTEAFF
TRBV4-3	NA	NA	TRBJ1-1	TGCGCCAGCAGCCATATAAGGGAAAGCACTGAAGCTTTCTTT	CASSHIRESTEAFF
TRBV12-3/TRBV12-4	NA	many	TRBJ1-2	TGTGCCAGCAGTTTCGGTCCCAGGATTGAGGGCGGCTACACCTTC	CASSFGPRIEGGYTF
TRBV6-2/TRBV6-3	TRBD2	few	TRBJ2-1	TGTGCCAGCAGGATAGCGGGGGGGGTCAATGAGCAGTTCTTC	CASRIAGGVNEQFF
TRBV24-1	TRBD1	many	TRBJ1-5	TGTGCCACCAGGGGACAGAATCAGCCCCAGCATTTT	CATRGQNQPQHF
TRBV7-2	NA	few	TRBJ2-1	TGTGCCAGCAGTCCGGACCGGGCGGTGATCAATGAGCAGTTCTTC	CASSPDRAVINEQFF
TRBV19	NA	NA	TRBJ2-1	TGTGCCAGTAGCTTCGAAAGGGGGGCCCACAATGAGCAGTTCTTC	CASSFERGAHNEQFF
TRBV3-1	TRBD1	NA	TRBJ1-6	TGTGCCAGCAGCCGGGCGGGACAGACTAATTCACCCCTCCACTTT	CASSRAGQTNSPLHF
TRBV12-3/TRBV12-4	TRBD1	NA	TRBJ1-2	TGTGCCAGCAGCCCGGACAGGGCGTCCTATGGCTACACCTTC	CASSPDRASYGYTF
TRBV20-1	NA	few	TRBJ1-5	TGCAGTGCTAGAGATGGGGGGGCTCAGCCCCAGCATTTT	CSARDGGAQPQHF
TRBV7-2	TRBD2	few	TRBJ2-3	TGTGCCAGCAACAAGGGACTAGAGACAGATACGCAGTATTTT	CASNKGLETDTQYF
TRBV6-1	TRBD1	few	TRBJ2-2	TGTGCCAGCAGCCCGGGACAGTACACCGGGGAGCTGTTTTTT	CASSPGQYTGELFF
TRBV2	NA	few	TRBJ2-3	TGTGCCAGCAGGCGCGGGCTGCTCACAGATACGCAGTATTTT	CASRRGLLTDTQYF
TRBV13	TRBD1	NA	TRBJ1-5	TGTGCCAGCAGCTCGACAGGGGGCGGCAATCAGCCCCAGCATTTT	CASSSTGGGNQPQHF
TRBV6-6	TRBD2	few	TRBJ2-3	TGTGCCAGCAGTTACTCGCGGCGGGGGGGCACAGATACGCAGTATTTT	CASSYSRRGGTDTQYF
TRBV5-4	NA	NA	TRBJ2-3	TGTGCCAGCAGCTCCTCAATTTCCACAGATACGCAGTATTTT	CASSSSISTDTQYF
TRBV12-3/TRBV12-4	TRBD2	few	TRBJ2-1	TGTGCCAGCAGTTTCGGCGGGGGGCGCTACAATGAGCAGTTCTTC	CASSFGGGRYNEQFF
TRBV19	NA	NA	TRBJ2-1	TGTGCCAGTAGTATTGCGGGGCAGCAGCAGTTCTTC	CASSIAGQQQFF
TRBV18	TRBD1	few	TRBJ2-3	TGTGCCAGCTCACCCCGACAGGGCGCAGATACGCAGTATTTT	CASSPRQGADTQYF
TRBV4-3	NA	NA	TRBJ1-5	TGCGCCAGCAGCCAAGATGGGGATCAGCCCCAGCATTTT	CASSQDGDQPQHF
TRBV6-5	NA	NA	TRBJ1-5	TGTGCCAGCAGTCGGGGGGTATATCAGCCCCAGCATTTT	CASSRGVYQPQHF
TRBV11-2	NA	NA	TRBJ1-1	TGTGCCGACAGAATGAACACTGAAGCTTTCTTT	CADRMNTEAFF
TRBV7-2	NA	few	TRBJ2-1	TGTGCCAGCAGCCAACCTAGGCTCCGGATACTTAAACCCTCCTACAATGAGCAGTTCTTC	CASSQPRLRILKPSYNEQFF
TRBV7-6	NA	few	TRBJ2-7	TGTGCCAGCAGCTCCCGAAGCAGGGGGGAAGAGCAGTACTTC	CASSSRSRGEEQYF
TRBV7-2	NA	NA	TRBJ2-7	TGTGCCAGCAGCGCTATACAGGGCCCGCCGTACTTC	CASSAIQGPPYF
TRBV11-1	TRBD2	NA	TRBJ2-2	TGTGCCAGCAGCCGGACTAGCGGTAATACCGGGGAGCTGTTTTTT	CASSRTSGNTGELFF
TRBV6-6	TRBD1	NA	TRBJ2-5	TGTGCCAGCAGTTACCCCGACAGGGTGGAGACCCAGTACTTC	CASSYPDRVETQYF
TRBV7-2	NA	many	TRBJ2-1	TGTGCCAGCAGCTTAGAGGATTGGGAGGACTCTAAGTTCTTC	CASSLEDWEDSKFF
TRBV12-3/TRBV12-4	TRBD1	NA	TRBJ1-1	TGTGCCAGCAGTTTAGGGGGGACAGTCGGACTGAACACTGAAGCTTTCTTT	CASSLGGTVGLNTEAFF
TRBV2	TRBD1	NA	TRBJ2-5	TGTGCCAGCAGTGAGAGAGTACAGGGGTCGGGTCAGGAGACCCAGTACTTC	CASSERVQGSGQETQYF
TRBV20-1	NA	few	TRBJ1-6	TGCAGTCCAGCCTCGAGGGGGACTTATTCACCCCTCCACTTT	CSPASRGTYSPLHF
TRBV18	NA	few	TRBJ2-1	TGTGCCAGCTCACCCTTGGGAGGACACAATGAGCAGTTCTTC	CASSPLGGHNEQFF
TRBV6-1	NA	few	TRBJ2-2	TGTGCCAGCAGTGATTTTGCGGGGAGCACCGGGGAGCTGTTTTTT	CASSDFAGSTGELFF
TRBV7-8	NA	NA	TRBJ2-5	TGTGCCAGCATCTCGAGCCCGCGCGAAGAGACCCAGTACTTC	CASISSPREETQYF
TRBV18	TRBD1	NA	TRBJ1-2	TGTGCCAGCTCGCGGGACAGGGGCCAAGATGGCTACACCTTC	CASSRDRGQDGYTF
TRBV29-1	TRBD1	many	TRBJ2-1	TGCAGCGTTGACGAGGGGGCCGCCTACAATGAGCAGTTCTTC	CSVDEGAAYNEQFF
TRBV3-1	TRBD1	NA	TRBJ1-6	TGTGCCAGCAGCCAAGTGAGGGACAGGGTTTCACCCCTCCACTTT	CASSQVRDRVSPLHF
TRBV28	NA	many	TRBJ2-3	TGTGCCAGCAGCCCGGAGAGTAGCACAGATACGCAGTATTTT	CASSPESSTDTQYF